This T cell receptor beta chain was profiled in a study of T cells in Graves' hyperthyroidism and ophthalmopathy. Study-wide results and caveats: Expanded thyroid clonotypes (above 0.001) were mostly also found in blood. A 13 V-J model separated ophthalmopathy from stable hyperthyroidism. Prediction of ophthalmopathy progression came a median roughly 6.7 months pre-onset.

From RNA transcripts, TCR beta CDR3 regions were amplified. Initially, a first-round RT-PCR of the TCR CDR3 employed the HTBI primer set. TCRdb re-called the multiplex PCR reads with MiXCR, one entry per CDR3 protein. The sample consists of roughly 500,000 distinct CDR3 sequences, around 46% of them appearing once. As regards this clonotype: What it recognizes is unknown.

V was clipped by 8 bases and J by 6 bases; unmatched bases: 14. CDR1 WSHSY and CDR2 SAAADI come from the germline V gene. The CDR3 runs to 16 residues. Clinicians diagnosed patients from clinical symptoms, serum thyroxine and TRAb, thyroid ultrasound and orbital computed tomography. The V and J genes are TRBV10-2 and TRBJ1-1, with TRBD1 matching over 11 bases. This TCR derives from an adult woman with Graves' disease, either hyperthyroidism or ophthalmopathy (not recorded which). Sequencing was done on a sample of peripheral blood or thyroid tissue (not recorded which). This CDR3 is CASSLPGQGARSEAFF. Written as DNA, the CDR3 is TGCGCCAGCTCCCTCCCTGGACAGGGGGCTAGGTCTGAAGCTTTCTTT.